This T cell receptor (beta chain) was found in a study of CD8 T cells in ankylosing spondylitis. V lost 0 bases to trimming and J lost 4 bases; unmatched junction nucleotides: 5. The CDR3 is 15 residues long. Germline CDR1 is SGHDT and CDR2 is YYEEEE. Points from the study as a whole: Earlier studies detected some motif variants in reactive arthritis synovial fluid and blood. Typical of ankylosing spondylitis blood, it appeared, was a TCR beta motif of under 10 highly homologous variants.

Molecular-barcoded quantitative 5'-RACE produced these TCR beta libraries. MiXCR, run by TCRdb on the 5' RACE reads, gives a single entry per CDR3 protein. The table lists a few hundred thousand distinct CDR3 sequences, 20% to 25% of them singletons. The table lists this clonotype with many counts. The target antigen is unknown. This rearrangement joins TRBV5-6 to TRBJ1-1, with 8 nucleotides matching TRBD1. This clonotype originated in a male donor with ankylosing spondylitis. Source material: blood, either unsorted or a sorted T cell fraction (not recorded which). The CDR3 DNA reads TGTGCCAGCAGCTTGGTCGGCCAGGGGGCCACTGAAGCTTTCTTT. Translating it yields CASSLVGQGATEAFF.